This is a list of T cell receptor beta chains from one sample in a study of blood T cell repertoires in COVID-19. This table comes from immunoSEQ multiplex PCR, and its TCRdb copy is limited to in-frame clones, with some not included. Found here are a few hundred thousand clones, over 75% of them singletons; the top ten hold around 3%. Material: PBMCs or T cells enriched from blood (not recorded which). All receptors derive from a woman aged 25-40 years who had recovered from COVID-19. CDR3s include the opening cysteine and the closing phenylalanine or tryptophan. The order of the fields is V gene, CDR3 length, J gene, D gene, clone size, CDR3 protein, CDR3 DNA. D genes are given only for firm matches. Clone size, where shown, is once, few, many, or a class for clones that have expanded.

>TRBV29-1|11|TRBJ2-7|.|.
CSASDPKERYF
TGCAGCGCCAGCGACCCGAAGGAGCGGTACTTC
>TRBV11-2|14|TRBJ2-7|TRBD1|.
CASRSGTGKDEQYF
TGTGCCAGCAGGTCCGGGACAGGGAAGGACGAGCAGTACTTC
>TRBV9|18|TRBJ1-3|TRBD1|.
CASSAVVGQVLSGNTIYF
TGTGCCAGCAGCGCCGTCGTGGGACAGGTCCTCTCTGGAAACACCATATATTTT
>TRBV5-1|17|TRBJ2-7|TRBD2|few
CASSLYGTSGRAKEQYF
TGCGCCAGCAGCTTGTACGGGACTAGCGGGAGGGCGAAAGAGCAGTACTTC
>TRBV13|13|TRBJ2-5|TRBD2|.
CASSIGTSGTQYF
TGTGCCAGCAGCATAGGGACTAGCGGGACCCAGTACTTC
>TRBV19|12|TRBJ2-2|TRBD1|.
CASKQGAGELFF
TGTGCCAGCAAACAGGGGGCCGGGGAGCTGTTTTTT
>TRBV10-3|13|TRBJ2-7|TRBD1|once
CAIGDRSSYEQYF
TGTGCCATCGGGGACAGGAGCTCCTACGAGCAGTACTTC
>TRBV9|14|TRBJ2-1|TRBD2|.
CASIAGGVYNEQFF
TGTGCCAGCATAGCGGGAGGGGTCTACAATGAGCAGTTCTTC
>TRBV19|13|TRBJ2-5|.|.
CASTPEGRETQYF
TGTGCCAGTACCCCGGAGGGCCGAGAGACCCAGTACTTC
>TRBV10-3|14|TRBJ1-6|.|once
CATSLDTRNSPLHF
TGTGCCACCTCCTTAGACACAAGGAATTCACCCCTCCACTTT
>TRBV11-3|13|TRBJ1-2|.|few
CASSPTGKEGYTF
TGTGCCAGCAGCCCTACAGGGAAGGAGGGCTACACCTTC
>TRBV4-2|12|TRBJ2-3|.|.
CASSPERDTQYF
TGTGCCAGCAGCCCGGAGAGGGATACGCAGTATTTT
>TRBV6-5|14|TRBJ2-1|TRBD2|.
CASRTSGMNNEQFF
TGTGCCAGCAGGACTAGCGGGATGAACAATGAGCAGTTCTTC